The 23 T cell receptor beta chains reported below all come from one sample, sequenced in a study of a mutant IDH1 vaccine in newly diagnosed glioma. The time point is: baseline, week 1 (first vaccination visit). Treatment of the sample: pre-vaccination baseline after standard-of-care therapy. Data came from immunoSEQ multiplex PCR; TCRdb stores just in-frame clones and leaves some out. The profile shows about 68,000 clones, 79% of them singletons. The starting material was PBMCs, obtained from a glioma patient treated with radiotherapy, temozolomide or both. These TCRs come from a man between 45 and 60 years old with glioma.

This chain uses TRBV2 with TRBJ1-5, with D unclear. This CDR3 has 11 amino acids. V shed 5 bases and J shed 6 bases, with 5 bases lying between them. Germline V gene data show CDR1 as SNHLY and CDR2 as FYNNEI. In nucleotides, the CDR3 is TGTGCCAGCAGTTATAGTCAGCCCCAGCATTTT. Protein product: CASSYSQPQHF.

This chain joins TRBV7-2 and TRBJ1-5; D uncertain. The length of the CDR3 is 15 residues. Germline V lookup: CDR1 SGHTA, CDR2 FQGNSA. Between the trimmed V and J ends, which lost 2 bases and 5 bases, there was a span of 13 bases. The CDR3 DNA reads as TGTGCCAGCAGCTTAAGGTCTTCTGAACATCAGCCCCAGCATTTT. It codes for CASSLRSSEHQPQHF.

The J gene is TRBJ2-5, the V gene TRBV30; tentative D call: TRBD2 (7 bases). The CDR3 covers 15 residues. V lost 4 bases and J lost 5, with 20 bases in between. Germline assignment: CDR1 GTSNPN and CDR2 SVGIG (reference sequence). CDR3 sequence (DNA): TGTGCCTGGAATAAAAGGGGGGGCCCCCTGGAGACCCAGTACTTC. Protein sequence: CAWNKRGGPLETQYF.

This chain joins TRBV7-2 and TRBJ1-3, with TRBD1 matching over 8 bases. The CDR3 spans 16 residues. In germline, CDR1 is SGHTA, CDR2 FQGNSA. After removal of 5 bases from V and 0 bases from J, the junction contained 6 bases not matched to a gene. The DNA of the CDR3 is TGTGCCAGCAGCGGGACAGGATCTTTCTCTGGAAACACCATATATTTT. Translated: CASSGTGSFSGNTIYF.

The V call is TRBV27, the J call TRBJ1-1; D is uncertain. The germline CDR1 and CDR2 sequences are MNHEY and SMNVEV (reference sequence). V gave up 6 bases and J gave up 0 bases, with 14 bases separating them. The CDR3 runs 15 residues. The CDR3, as DNA: TGTGCCAGCAGAGAATCTCTGATCCTGAACACTGAAGCTTTCTTT. Residues: CASRESLILNTEAFF.

This clone was detected a few times. This chain uses TRBV19 with TRBJ2-5; D not resolved. The CDR3 spans 12 residues. Germline CDR1 is LNHDA and CDR2 is SQIVND (reference sequence). Trimming stripped 10 bases from V and 0 bases from J, with 9 bases between. The CDR3 is CATGGYQETQYF. The CDR3 DNA follows: TGTGCCACCGGCGGATACCAAGAGACCCAGTACTTC.

This chain links TRBV18 with TRBJ1-1; D perhaps matches TRBD1 (5 bases). The CDR3 runs to 14 residues. The V end was cut by 6 bases, the J end by 3 bases, with 14 bases between. Germline CDR1 is KGHSH and CDR2 is LQKENI. CDR3 in amino acids: CASSSGTDYTEAFF. For the CDR3, the DNA is TGTGCCAGCTCCTCCGGGACTGACTACACTGAAGCTTTCTTT. The entire variable domain, with the rest obtained from reference TRBV18 and TRBJ1-1, is as follows: NAGVMQNPRHLVRRRGQEARLRCSPMKGHSHVYWYRQLPEEGLKFMVYLQKENIIDESGMPKERFSAEFPKEGPSILRIQQVVRGDSAAYFCASSSGTDYTEAFFGQGTRLTVV.

This chain joins TRBV27 and TRBJ2-5; tentative D call: TRBD2 (5 bases). CDR1 and CDR2 (germline): MNHEY, SMNVEV (reference sequence). The CDR3 has 13 amino acids. V was cut by 2 bases and J by 3 bases, with 7 bases left in between. The CDR3 DNA reads TGTGCCAGCAGTTTAACGGGGAAAGAGACCCAGTACTTC. Translated, it gives CASSLTGKETQYF.

This clone was counted a few times. This rearrangement joins TRBV5-1 to TRBJ1-2; D is ambiguous. Germline-derived CDR1 and CDR2 are SGHRS and YFSETQ. The CDR3 contains 15 residues. Trimming removed 0 bases at V and 5 bases at J, with 14 bases between. The chain's CDR3 is CASSLAGESPYGYTF. The CDR3 nucleotides read TGCGCCAGCAGCTTGGCTGGGGAGTCCCCTTATGGCTACACCTTC.

This chain links TRBV7-2 with TRBJ1-2; D is unresolved. The CDR3 consists of 12 residues. Looked up from germline, CDR1 is SGHTA and CDR2 is FQGNSA. V was clipped by 2 bases and J by 7 bases, with 8 bases between them. CDR3 bases: TGTGCCAGCAGCTTAAGTGTAGGTGGCTACACCTTC. Encoded protein: CASSLSVGGYTF. The variable domain in full, completed from reference TRBV7-2 and TRBJ1-2, reads GAGVSQSPSNKVTEKGKDVELRCDPISGHTALYWYRQSLGQGLEFLIYFQGNSAPDKSGLPSDRFSAERTGGSVSTLTIQRTQQEDSAVYLCASSLSVGGYTFGSGTRLTVV.

This clone was seen only a few times. This chain links TRBV2 with TRBJ2-2; 9 bases are shared with TRBD1. The J segment lost 7 bases and the V segment lost 7 bases, leaving 7 bases of the junction unmatched. The length of the CDR3 is 14 residues. Per the germline V gene, CDR1 is SNHLY and CDR2 is FYNNEI. Here the CDR3 reads CASKTGGDGGELFF. The CDR3 region has the DNA TGTGCCAGCAAAACAGGGGGCGATGGCGGGGAGCTGTTTTTT.

The chain carries TRBV5-1 and TRBJ1-5; D may be TRBD1 (5 bases). Germline CDR1 SGHRS, CDR2 YFSETQ. The CDR3 sequence is 14 residues long. V shed 2 bases and J shed 8 bases, with 14 bases lying between them. CDR3 coding DNA: TGCGCCAGCAGCTTTACAGGTTTTAAGGAGCCCCAGCATTTT. Translation gives CASSFTGFKEPQHF. Complete variable domain (other parts from reference TRBV5-1 and TRBJ1-5): KAGVTQTPRYLIKTRGQQVTLSCSPISGHRSVSWYQQTPGQGLQFLFEYFSETQRNKGNFPGRFSGRQFSNSRSEMNVSTLELGDSALYLCASSFTGFKEPQHFGDGTRLSIL.

The gene calls are TRBV4-2 and TRBJ1-1, with 7 bases that match TRBD1. Germline V lookup: CDR1 LGHNA, CDR2 YNFKEQ. The trim removed 1 base at V and 5 bases at J, leaving 7 bases unmatched. This CDR3 has 15 residues. This CDR3 reads CASSQGALTGTEAFF. The CDR3 nucleotides are TGTGCCAGCAGCCAAGGAGCCTTGACAGGGACTGAAGCTTTCTTT.

The chain recombines TRBV6-5 with TRBJ1-2; the match to TRBD1 covers 10 bases. The length of the CDR3 is 15 residues. The V gene's germline CDR1 is MNHEY and CDR2 SVGAGI. Trimming removed 5 bases from V and 4 bases from J; junction bases left unmatched: 7. The CDR3 is CASSQDRGRGYGYTF. The CDR3 nucleotides read TGTGCCAGCAGTCAAGACAGGGGGCGAGGCTATGGCTACACCTTC.

The gene calls are TRBV27 and TRBJ2-6; the D is unclear. V was clipped by 3 bases and J by 0 bases, with 6 bases between them. This CDR3 is built from 15 residues. Germline V gene data show CDR1 as MNHEY and CDR2 as SMNVEV (reference sequence). The CDR3 DNA reads as TGTGCCAGCAGTTTGCTGTTCTCTGGGGCCAACGTCCTGACTTTC. Translated, it gives CASSLLFSGANVLTF.

This sequence joins TRBV5-4 and TRBJ2-7; D possibly matches TRBD1 or TRBD2 (5 bases each). This CDR3 region has 14 residues. With 4 bases removed from V and 5 bases from J, the gap between germline ends came to 16 bases. CDR1 and CDR2 from the germline V gene are SGHNT and YYREEE (reference sequence). Here the CDR3 reads CASSPVTGTHEQYF. Written as DNA, the CDR3 is TGTGCCAGCAGCCCCGTTACCGGGACCCACGAGCAGTACTTC.

The CDR3 spells CASSSPGQGVPREQYF. The CDR3 bases are TGTGCCAGCAGTTCTCCGGGACAGGGTGTTCCTCGGGAGCAGTACTTC. This chain links TRBV5-5 with TRBJ2-7; TRBD1 agrees at 9 bases. Germline trimming cut 5 bases from V and 7 bases from J; bases unmatched to any gene: 16. The CDR3 totals 16 residues. Germline-derived CDR1 and CDR2 are SGHKS and YYEKEE (reference sequence).

The J gene is TRBJ2-7, the V gene TRBV14, with D uncertain. Germline lookup yields CDR1 SGHDN and CDR2 FVKESK. The ends were cut back, 1 base at V and 3 bases at J, with 1 base in the middle. There are 11 residues in the CDR3. The CDR3, as DNA: TGTGCCAGCAGCCAAGGCTACGAGCAGTACTTC. Protein: CASSQGYEQYF.

This sequence joins TRBV2 and TRBJ2-5; TRBD2 matches at 10 bases. The CDR3 totals 14 residues. The germline V gene encodes CDR1 SNHLY and CDR2 FYNNEI. V lost 3 bases and J lost 4; bases outside the gene matches: 2. DNA of the CDR3: TGTGCCAGCAGTGATATAGCGGGGGGAGAGACCCAGTACTTC. This gives the protein CASSDIAGGETQYF.

V and J are TRBV15 and TRBJ2-1; 7 bases fit TRBD2. The CDR3 extends over 14 amino acids. The germline V gene has CDR1 LNHNV and CDR2 YYDKDF (reference sequence). The ends lost 0 bases at V and 14 bases at J; junction bases unmatched: 10. The CDR3 DNA reads as TGTGCCACCAGCAGAGATCGCGAGATAGGGAGGGAGTTCTTC. It yields the protein CATSRDREIGREFF.

This rearrangement joins TRBV6-5 to TRBJ2-5; D is possibly TRBD1 (6 bases). V lost 5 bases and J lost 5, with 6 bases in between. CDR3 length: 11 residues. Germline V lookup: CDR1 MNHEY, CDR2 SVGAGI. In DNA, the CDR3 is TGTGCCAGCAGTCAGGGGGAGACCCAGTACTTC. Its protein is CASSQGETQYF.

The chain links TRBV30 to TRBJ2-7, with D unclear. V lost 2 bases to trimming and J lost 4 bases, with 15 bases between them. The CDR3 sequence is 14 residues long. CDR1 and CDR2 (germline): GTSNPN, SVGIG (reference sequence). CDR3 in DNA: TGTGCCTGGAGTCTGGCGGCCAGGTCATACGAGCAGTACTTC. The encoded protein is CAWSLAARSYEQYF.

This clone came up a few times. The chain has TRBV9 and TRBJ2-1, with D perhaps matching TRBD2 (5 bases). V gave up 0 bases and J gave up 3 bases, with 10 bases separating them. Germline V gene sequence: CDR1 SGDLS, CDR2 YYNGEE. The length of the CDR3 is 15 residues. CDR3 protein: CASSVESGGYNEQFF. CDR3 DNA: TGTGCCAGCAGCGTAGAAAGCGGTGGCTACAATGAGCAGTTCTTC. Looking up the rest from reference TRBV9 and TRBJ2-1 gives the full variable domain: DSGVTQTPKHLITATGQRVTLRCSPRSGDLSVYWYQQSLDQGLQFLIQYYNGEERAKGNILERFSAQQFPDLHSELNLSSLELGDSALYFCASSVESGGYNEQFFGPGTRLTVL.